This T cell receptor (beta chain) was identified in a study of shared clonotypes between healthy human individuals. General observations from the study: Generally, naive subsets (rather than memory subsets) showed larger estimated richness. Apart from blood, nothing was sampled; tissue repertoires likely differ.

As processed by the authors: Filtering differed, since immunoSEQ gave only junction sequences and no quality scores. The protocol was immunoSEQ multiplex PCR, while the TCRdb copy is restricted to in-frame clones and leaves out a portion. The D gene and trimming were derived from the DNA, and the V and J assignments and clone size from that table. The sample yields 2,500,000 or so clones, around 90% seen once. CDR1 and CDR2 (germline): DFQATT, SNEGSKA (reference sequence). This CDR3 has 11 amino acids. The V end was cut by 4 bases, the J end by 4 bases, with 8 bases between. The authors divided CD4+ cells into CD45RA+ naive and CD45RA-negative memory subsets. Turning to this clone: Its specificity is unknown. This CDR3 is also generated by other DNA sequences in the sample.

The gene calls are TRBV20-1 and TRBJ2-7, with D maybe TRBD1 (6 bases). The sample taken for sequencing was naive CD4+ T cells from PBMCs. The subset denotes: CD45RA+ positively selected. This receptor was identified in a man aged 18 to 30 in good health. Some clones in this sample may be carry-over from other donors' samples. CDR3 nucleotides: TGCAGTGCTAAGGGACATTACGAGCAGTACTTC. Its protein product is CSAKGHYEQYF.